This entry lists 2 T cell receptor beta chains sequenced from one sample in a study of regulatory dendritic cells for organ transplantation. Sequencing was performed with immunoSEQ multiplex PCR; in TCRdb, only in-frame clones are kept and a portion is missing. The data show under 40,000 clones, about 89% seen once. The sample comprised naive CD8+ T cells from blood. The subset denotes: CD45RA+ naive T cells. The receptors come from a human donor in good health.

V usage is TRBV6-4 and J usage is TRBJ2-3, with D possibly matching TRBD2 (7 bases). V was cut by 4 bases and J by 2 bases, with 19 bases left in between. Per the germline V gene, CDR1 is MRHNA and CDR2 is SNTAGT. The CDR3 totals 17 residues. The CDR3 here is CASSAFGGRGITDTQYF. The CDR3 coding sequence is TGTGCCAGCAGTGCCTTCGGGGGGCGGGGGATCACAGATACGCAGTATTTT.

This clone is a singleton in its sample. The chain links TRBV6-4 to TRBJ1-2, with a possible D match to TRBD1 (6 bases). Trimming took off 0 bases at V and 11 bases at J, with 10 bases between the two ends. Germline V gene lookup returns CDR1 MRHNA and CDR2 SNTAGT. The CDR3 extends over 12 amino acids. The CDR3 is CASSDSPGVYTF. The CDR3 DNA sequence: TGTGCCAGCAGTGACTCGCCAGGGGTGTACACCTTC.